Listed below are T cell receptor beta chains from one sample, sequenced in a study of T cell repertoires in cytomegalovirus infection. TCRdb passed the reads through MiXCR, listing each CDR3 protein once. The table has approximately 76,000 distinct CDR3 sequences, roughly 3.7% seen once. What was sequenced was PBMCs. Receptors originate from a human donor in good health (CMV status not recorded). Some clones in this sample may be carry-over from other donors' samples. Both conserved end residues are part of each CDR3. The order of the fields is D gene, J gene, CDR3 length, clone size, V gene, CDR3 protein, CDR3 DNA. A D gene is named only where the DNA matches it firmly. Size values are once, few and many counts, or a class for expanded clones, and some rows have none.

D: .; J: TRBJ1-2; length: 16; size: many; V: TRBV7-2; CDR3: CASSLMLALANYGYTF; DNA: TGTGCCAGCAGCTTAATGTTGGCCCTAGCTAACTATGGCTACACCTTC
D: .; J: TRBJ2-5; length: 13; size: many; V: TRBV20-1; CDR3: CSAPRLEGETQYF; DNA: TGCAGTGCTCCTAGACTCGAAGGAGAGACCCAGTACTTC
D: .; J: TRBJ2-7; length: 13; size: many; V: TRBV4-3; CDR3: CASSSGVYYEQYF; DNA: TGCGCCAGCAGTTCAGGGGTATACTACGAGCAGTACTTC
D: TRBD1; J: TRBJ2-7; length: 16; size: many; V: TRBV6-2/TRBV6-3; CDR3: CASSYQTGMMTYEQYF; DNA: TGTGCCAGCAGCTACCAGACAGGGATGATGACCTACGAGCAGTACTTC
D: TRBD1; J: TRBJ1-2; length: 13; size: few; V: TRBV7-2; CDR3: CASTTDRVRGYTF; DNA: TGTGCCAGCACCACGGACAGGGTACGTGGCTACACCTTC
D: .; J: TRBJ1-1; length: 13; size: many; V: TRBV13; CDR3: CASSLGRLTEAFF; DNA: TGTGCCAGCAGCTTAGGACGCCTCACTGAAGCTTTCTTT
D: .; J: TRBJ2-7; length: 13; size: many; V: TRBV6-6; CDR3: CASSQDRNYEQYF; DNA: TGTGCCAGCAGCCAGGACAGAAACTACGAGCAGTACTTC
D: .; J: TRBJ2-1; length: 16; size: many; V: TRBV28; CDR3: CASSFLRQETYNEQFF; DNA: TGTGCCAGCAGCTTTCTTCGACAGGAGACCTACAATGAGCAGTTCTTC
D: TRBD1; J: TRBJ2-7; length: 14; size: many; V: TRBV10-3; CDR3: CAISESTGSNEQYF; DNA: TGTGCCATCAGTGAGTCGACAGGGTCGAACGAGCAGTACTTC
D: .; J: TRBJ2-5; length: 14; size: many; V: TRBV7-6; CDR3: CASSLFKDQETQYF; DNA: TGTGCCAGCAGCTTATTCAAGGACCAAGAGACCCAGTACTTC
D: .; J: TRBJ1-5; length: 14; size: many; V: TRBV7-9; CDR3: CASSYAASNQPQHF; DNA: TGTGCCAGCAGCTACGCAGCAAGCAATCAGCCCCAGCATTTT
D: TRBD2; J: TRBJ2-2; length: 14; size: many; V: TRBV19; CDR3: CASKREVNTGELFF; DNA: TGTGCCAGCAAGCGGGAGGTCAACACCGGGGAGCTGTTTTTT
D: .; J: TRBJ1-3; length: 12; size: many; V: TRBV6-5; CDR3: CASRSPGNTIYF; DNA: TGTGCCAGCAGATCTCCCGGAAACACCATATATTTT
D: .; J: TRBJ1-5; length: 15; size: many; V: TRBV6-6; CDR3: CASSYPRQPNQPQHF; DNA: TGTGCCAGCAGTTACCCTAGACAGCCGAATCAGCCCCAGCATTTT
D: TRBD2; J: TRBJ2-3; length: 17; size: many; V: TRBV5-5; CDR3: CASSSGLAGGLLHTQYF; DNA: TGTGCCAGCAGCTCGGGACTAGCGGGGGGGCTCTTGCATACGCAGTATTTT
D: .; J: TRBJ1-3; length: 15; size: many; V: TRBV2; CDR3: CASSATPGHTTPIYF; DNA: TGTGCCAGCAGCGCTACACCGGGACATACAACCCCCATATATTTT
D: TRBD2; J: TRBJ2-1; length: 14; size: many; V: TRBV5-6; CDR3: CASSSTSGGPEQFF; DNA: TGTGCCAGCAGTTCGACTAGCGGGGGGCCTGAGCAGTTCTTC
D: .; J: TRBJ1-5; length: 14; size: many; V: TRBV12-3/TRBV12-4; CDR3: CASSHLSSNQPQHF; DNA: TGTGCCAGCAGCCACCTATCTAGCAATCAGCCCCAGCATTTT
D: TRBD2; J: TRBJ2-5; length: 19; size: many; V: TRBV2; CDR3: CASSAPSDASGGAVETQYF; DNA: TGTGCCAGCAGTGCCCCCTCGGATGCTAGCGGGGGGGCGGTTGAGACCCAGTACTTC
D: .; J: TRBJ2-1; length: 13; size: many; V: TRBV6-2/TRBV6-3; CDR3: CASTIRLNYEQFF; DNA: TGTGCCAGCACTATTAGGCTCAACTATGAGCAGTTCTTC
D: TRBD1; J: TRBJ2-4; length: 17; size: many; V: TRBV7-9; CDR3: CASSPSGTVLAKNIQYF; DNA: TGTGCCAGCAGCCCGTCAGGGACAGTCCTAGCCAAAAACATTCAGTACTTC
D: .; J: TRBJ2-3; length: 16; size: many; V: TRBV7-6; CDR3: CASSLGVMASTDTQYF; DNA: TGTGCCAGCAGCTTAGGGGTGATGGCTAGCACAGATACGCAGTATTTT
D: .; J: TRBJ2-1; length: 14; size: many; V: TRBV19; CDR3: CASRTGPWGNEQFF; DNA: TGTGCCAGTAGAACCGGGCCATGGGGCAATGAGCAGTTCTTC
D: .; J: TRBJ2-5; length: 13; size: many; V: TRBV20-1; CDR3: CSAAQGNQETQYF; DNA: TGCAGTGCTGCCCAGGGTAACCAAGAGACCCAGTACTTC
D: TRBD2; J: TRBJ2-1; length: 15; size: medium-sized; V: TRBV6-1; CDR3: CASSELAGGPNEQFF; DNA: TGTGCCAGCAGTGAACTAGCGGGGGGGCCCAATGAGCAGTTCTTC
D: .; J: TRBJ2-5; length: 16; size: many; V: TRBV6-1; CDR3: CASSYPTGFGIETQYF; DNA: TGTGCCAGCAGCTACCCCACAGGTTTTGGAATTGAGACCCAGTACTTC
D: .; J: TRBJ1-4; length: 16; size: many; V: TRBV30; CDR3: CAWGTGKVSTNEKLFF; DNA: TGTGCCTGGGGAACAGGGAAGGTCTCAACTAATGAAAAACTGTTTTTT
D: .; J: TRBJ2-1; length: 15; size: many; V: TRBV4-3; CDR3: CASSPLGDSYNEQFF; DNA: TGCGCCAGCAGCCCACTCGGGGACTCCTACAATGAGCAGTTCTTC
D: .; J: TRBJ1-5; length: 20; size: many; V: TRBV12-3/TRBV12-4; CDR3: CASSLGGGRRTRESNQPQHF; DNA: TGTGCCAGCTCCCTTGGGGGGGGGCGGAGGACGCGGGAAAGCAATCAGCCCCAGCATTTT
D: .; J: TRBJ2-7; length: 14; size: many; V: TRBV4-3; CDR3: CASSQDLSSYEQYF; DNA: TGCGCCAGCAGCCAAGATCTAAGCTCCTACGAGCAGTACTTC
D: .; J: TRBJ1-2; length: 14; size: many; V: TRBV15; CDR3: CATSRDPDSYGYTF; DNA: TGTGCCACCAGCAGAGATCCCGACAGCTATGGCTACACCTTC
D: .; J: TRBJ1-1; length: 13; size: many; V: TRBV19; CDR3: CASSIMGNTEAFF; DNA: TGTGCCAGTAGTATCATGGGGAACACTGAAGCTTTCTTT
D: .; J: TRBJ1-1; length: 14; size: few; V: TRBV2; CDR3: CASSGGGTNTEAFF; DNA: TGTGCCAGCAGTGGAGGGGGGACGAACACTGAAGCTTTCTTT
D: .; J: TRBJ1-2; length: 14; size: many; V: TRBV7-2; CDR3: CASSLNQLLYGYTF; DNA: TGTGCCAGCAGCTTAAACCAGCTCCTCTATGGCTACACCTTC
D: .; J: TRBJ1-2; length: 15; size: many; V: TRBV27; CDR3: CASSSASWYRYGYTF; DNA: TGTGCCAGCAGTTCAGCGAGTTGGTATCGCTATGGCTACACCTTC
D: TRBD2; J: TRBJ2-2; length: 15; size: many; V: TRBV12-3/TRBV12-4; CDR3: CASTLGGANTGELFF; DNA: TGTGCCAGCACTCTTGGGGGGGCGAACACCGGGGAGCTGTTTTTT
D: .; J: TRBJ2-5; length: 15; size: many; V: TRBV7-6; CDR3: CASSLEYRDAETQYF; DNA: TGTGCCAGCAGCTTAGAATACCGGGACGCGGAGACCCAGTACTTC
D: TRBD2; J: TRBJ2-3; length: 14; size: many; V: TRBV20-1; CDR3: CSLASGGTTDTQYF; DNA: TGCAGCTTAGCTAGCGGGGGGACCACAGATACGCAGTATTTT
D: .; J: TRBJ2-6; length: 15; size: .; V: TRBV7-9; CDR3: CTNSLTVAGANVLTF; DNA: TGTACCAACAGCTTGACAGTAGCCGGGGCCAACGTCCTGACTTTC
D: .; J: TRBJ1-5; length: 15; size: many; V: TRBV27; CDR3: CASSRKGTNNQPQHF; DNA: TGTGCCAGCAGTAGAAAGGGGACCAACAATCAGCCCCAGCATTTT
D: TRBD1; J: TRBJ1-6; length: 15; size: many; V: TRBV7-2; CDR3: CASSPRGQLYSPLHF; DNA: TGTGCCAGCAGCCCAAGGGGACAGCTCTATTCACCCCTCCACTTT
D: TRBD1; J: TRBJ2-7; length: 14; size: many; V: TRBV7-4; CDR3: CASSLGQGTYEQYF; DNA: TGTGCCAGCAGCCTCGGACAGGGAACCTACGAGCAGTACTTC
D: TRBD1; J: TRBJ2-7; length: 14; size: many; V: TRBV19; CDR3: CASSKGQGPYEQYF; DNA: TGTGCCAGTAGTAAGGGACAGGGGCCGTACGAGCAGTACTTC
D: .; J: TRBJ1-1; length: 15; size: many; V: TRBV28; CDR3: CASSSLDSRMSEAFF; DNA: TGTGCCAGCAGTTCTTTGGACAGCCGTATGAGTGAAGCTTTCTTT
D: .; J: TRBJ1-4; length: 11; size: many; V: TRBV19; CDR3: CASRGQAKLFF; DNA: TGTGCCAGTAGGGGACAAGCAAAACTGTTTTTT
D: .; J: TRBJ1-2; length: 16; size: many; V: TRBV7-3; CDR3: CASSPGTLKPNYGYTF; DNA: TGTGCCAGCAGCCCCGGGACACTGAAGCCCAACTATGGCTACACCTTC
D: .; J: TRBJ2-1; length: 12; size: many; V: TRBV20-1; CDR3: CTPPPDTREQFF; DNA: TGCACTCCCCCCCCCGATACAAGAGAGCAGTTCTTC
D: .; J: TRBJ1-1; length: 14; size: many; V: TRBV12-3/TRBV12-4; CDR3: CASSLIWETTEAFF; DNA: TGTGCCAGCAGTTTAATTTGGGAGACCACTGAAGCTTTCTTT
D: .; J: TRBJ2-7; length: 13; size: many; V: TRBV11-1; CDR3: CASSPDTSYEQYF; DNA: TGTGCCAGCAGCCCCGACACCTCCTACGAGCAGTACTTC
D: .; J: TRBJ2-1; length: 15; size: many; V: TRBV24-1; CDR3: CATSDLASSYNEQFF; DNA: TGTGCCACCAGTGATTTAGCTAGCTCCTACAATGAGCAGTTCTTC
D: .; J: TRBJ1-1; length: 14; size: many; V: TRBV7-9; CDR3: CASSFAEGRTEAFF; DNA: TGTGCCAGCAGCTTCGCAGAAGGAAGAACTGAAGCTTTCTTT
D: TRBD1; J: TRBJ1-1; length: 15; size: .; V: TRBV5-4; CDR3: CASSYLQGSYTEAFF; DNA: TGTGCCAGCAGCTACCTACAGGGGTCGTACACTGAAGCTTTCTTT
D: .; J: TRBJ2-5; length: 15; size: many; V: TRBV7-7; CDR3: CASSPHYSPQETQYF; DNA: TGTGCTAGCAGCCCTCACTATAGCCCCCAAGAGACCCAGTACTTC
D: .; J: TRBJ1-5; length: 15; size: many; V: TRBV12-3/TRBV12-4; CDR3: CASSLYSYSNQPQHF; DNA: TGTGCCAGCAGCCTTTACAGTTATAGCAATCAGCCCCAGCATTTT
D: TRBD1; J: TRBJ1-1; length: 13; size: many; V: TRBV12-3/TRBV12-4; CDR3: CASSNRGSTEAFF; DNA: TGTGCCAGCAGCAACAGGGGCAGCACTGAAGCTTTCTTT
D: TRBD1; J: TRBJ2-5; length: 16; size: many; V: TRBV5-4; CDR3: CASRPLGTGAEETQYF; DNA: TGTGCCAGCAGACCGTTGGGGACAGGGGCAGAAGAGACCCAGTACTTC